This T cell receptor beta chain was recovered during a study of T-cell reconstitution after alpha-beta-depleted transplantation in children. Study results and caveats: Reportedly, only several hundred clones from non-depleted graft cells drove alpha-beta T-cell counts at about two months. Recipient T cells and thymic progenitors that survived gave rise to the high TCRbeta diversity observed at day 60 in some patients. The main origin of T-cell counts and diversity one year after transplant was newly produced T cells.

CDR1 and CDR2 (germline): SGDLS, YYNGEE. The CDR3 runs 12 residues. Trimming stripped 0 bases from V and 7 bases from J, with 4 bases between. This clonotype was counted a few times. Its antigen is as yet unknown. The authors prepared the TCRbeta library with unique molecular identifiers. Each CDR3 protein is one row after TCRdb ran MiXCR on the PCR reads. Among hundreds of thousands of distinct CDR3 sequences, 20% to 30% were seen once, and the ten largest hold around 4.8%. The clonotype was recovered from a female patient aged 2-10 years who had a stem cell transplant for congenital amegakaryocytic thrombocytopenia, so the T cells may come from the graft donor. The V gene is TRBV9, the J gene TRBJ2-2; D ambiguous. The sequenced sample was PBMCs, mostly from graft donor cells, obtained 360 days after TCRalphabeta/CD19-depleted stem cell transplant. CDR3 protein: CASSVGLGELFF. The DNA of the CDR3 is TGTGCCAGCAGCGTAGGCCTCGGGGAGCTGTTTTTT.